A selection of T cell receptor beta chains follows, all from one sample in a study of molecular identifiers for immune sequencing clone quantification. TCRdb fed the PCR reads into MiXCR, producing one record per CDR3 protein. The sample lists tens of thousands of distinct CDR3 sequences, 15% to 20% occurring once. The specimen was naive CD8+ T cells from blood, with Jurkat cell RNA spiked in. Source of these receptors: a human donor in good health. Some libraries in this study had Jurkat cell RNA spiked in. Both conserved end residues are part of each CDR3. Fields, in order: J gene, clone size, V gene, CDR3 protein. Part of the rows lack a size; the others show once, few, many or a class for expanded clones.

TRBJ1-2,many,TRBV9,CASNRPRTDYTF
TRBJ1-1,many,TRBV7-9,CASSQPAWGLNTEAFF
TRBJ2-3,.,TRBV6-5,CASSYDPLGPGGATDTQYF
TRBJ1-3,many,TRBV4-3,CASSQDRGSGNTIYF
TRBJ2-3,many,TRBV6-5,CASSYNSGSTDTQYF
TRBJ2-7,many,TRBV2,CASSELKGQGLYEQYF
TRBJ2-7,many,TRBV14,CASSPTSGAYEQYF
TRBJ2-5,many,TRBV29-1,CSVVGPRAAFGFETQYF
TRBJ2-7,.,TRBV13,CASSASGGSSYEQYF
TRBJ2-3,many,TRBV20-1,CSARAAGPGDTQYF
TRBJ2-2,many,TRBV28,CASRANTGELFF
TRBJ2-7,many,TRBV4-1,CASSQAGLAGEQYF
TRBJ2-5,.,TRBV7-9,CARSARGKETQYF
TRBJ1-1,many,TRBV9,CASSVGGLGTEAFF
TRBJ2-7,many,TRBV5-5,CASSWGSAYEQYF
TRBJ2-5,many,TRBV5-1,CASSPRTSGGQETQYF
TRBJ2-2,many,TRBV7-9,CAGILRTGELFF
TRBJ2-1,.,TRBV7-2,CASSLELAGNEQFF
TRBJ2-3,many,TRBV7-3,CASSLGLAGPYTDTQYF
TRBJ1-1,.,TRBV19,CASSYATGGTEASF
TRBJ2-3,.,TRBV6-2/TRBV6-3,CASRDTPGLSTDTQYF
TRBJ2-7,.,TRBV6-5,CASSHSETGLYEQYF
TRBJ2-3,.,TRBV28,CASSSRQGPTDTQYF
TRBJ2-7,many,TRBV30,CAWNGGASYEQYF
TRBJ2-7,many,TRBV5-1,CASSSGTGGHHEQYF
TRBJ2-6,.,TRBV7-2,CASSSARTVSGANVLTF
TRBJ1-2,.,TRBV5-3,CASSSGSETGDYGYTF
TRBJ2-1,many,TRBV9,CASSDRLADYNEQFF
TRBJ1-4,.,TRBV7-9,CASSTTGGNEKLFF
TRBJ2-3,many,TRBV21-1,CASSKEGEGPAGRTDTQYF
TRBJ2-7,many,TRBV11-2,CASSSSGYEQYF
TRBJ2-5,medium-sized,TRBV29-1,CSVQPHGTGGETQYF
TRBJ2-3,many,TRBV4-3,CASSQDLGIFTDTQYF
TRBJ2-7,many,TRBV7-3,CASSLSGGAGEQYF
TRBJ2-3,.,TRBV7-2,CASKTTSAGPITDTQYF
TRBJ1-1,many,TRBV29-1,CSVEDGTGAAGDTEAFF
TRBJ2-1,many,TRBV9,CASSVDFSGGNEQFF
TRBJ2-1,few,TRBV4-1,CASSLGTNEQFF
TRBJ2-2,many,TRBV24-1,CATSDDIGGLDTGELFF
TRBJ2-6,many,TRBV24-1,CATRAGESGANVLTF
TRBJ2-3,many,TRBV7-2,CASSLIPSATDTQYF
TRBJ1-1,.,TRBV6-6,CASKGVPLNTEAFF
TRBJ2-7,many,TRBV7-9,CASSSHPSSYEQYF
TRBJ2-5,.,TRBV7-9,CASSPHTSGRPISNQETQYF
TRBJ2-2,many,TRBV7-2,CASSLLTNTGELFF
TRBJ1-2,many,TRBV5-1,CASSLKAGLLYGYTF
TRBJ2-3,many,TRBV9,CASSINRDSASNTQYF
TRBJ1-4,many,TRBV7-9,CASSLGPEKLFF